This T cell receptor beta chain emerged from a study of blood T cells in healthy people across ages. For the study at large: Per every two T cells, about one barcoded beta molecule was captured by template switching. The study's findings and limits: The authors considered diversity estimates from one million T cells to be underestimates. In these data, TCR beta diversity tracked strongly with naive T cell percentage.

The CDR3 loop spans 16 amino acids. Germline loops: CDR1 MNHEY, CDR2 SVGAGI. With V trimmed by 6 bases and J by 4 bases, 9 bases remained unmatched. PCR was performed a second time for about 7 to 11 cycles using a sample-barcoded 5' primer and a J-beta primer mix. A single record per CDR3 protein comes from TCRdb applying MiXCR to the 5' RACE reads. Of roughly 2 million distinct CDR3 sequences listed, roughly 49% are singletons. Only a few counts were recorded for this clonotype. Its antigen is not identified. This TCR came from a woman aged 40 to 50 in good health. Sequences were obtained from blood. The chain employs TRBV6-5 and TRBJ2-1, with 10 bases matching TRBD1. CDR3 in DNA: TGTGCCAGCAGCCCTAACGCGGACAGGGGGTACAATGAGCAGTTCTTC. Protein product: CASSPNADRGYNEQFF.